This section outlines one TCR beta chain sequence together with its context. Its antigen remains unidentified. The germline gives CDR1 SGHTA, CDR2 FQGNSA. V dropped 1 base and J dropped 12 bases, with 13 bases sitting between them. The CDR3 runs to 13 residues. This entry comes from a study of radiotherapy plus CTLA-4 blockade in lung cancer. Study details: Objective responses were observed in 15% to 20% of patients, and disease control was achieved by over 30%. Whole-study results and caveats: Dynamics of early blood T cell clones, together with interferon-beta, were reportedly the best predictors of response.

TCRdb's copy holds only in-frame clones and misses some; the assay was immunoSEQ multiplex PCR. The data contain about 32,000 clones, 70% to 75% of them seen just once; the ten biggest clones take up around 14%. The sequence was obtained from a human donor with non-small cell lung cancer that progressed on radiotherapy plus ipilimumab. Sequenced material: peripheral blood, taken from a patient treated with radiotherapy plus ipilimumab. The J gene is TRBJ2-1, the V gene TRBV7-2, with unresolved D. In nucleotides, the CDR3 is TGTGCCAGCAGCTTAGAAAGGAGTACCGGGCAGTTCTTC. Its translation: CASSLERSTGQFF.